This T cell receptor beta chain was found in a study of control samples from healthy donors and cancer patients (dated by TCRdb to the early 2020s). Remarks on this clone: Its cognate antigen has yet to be identified. Base quality data are lacking; no much larger clone is found one base away.

The library was obtained by the immunoSEQ multiplex PCR assay. TCRdb's version of the immuneACCESS table is confined to in-frame rearrangements and falls short of the full clone set. An unresolved V gene accounts for under half of the shortfall where checked; the remainder is of unknown origin. The sample table shows over 120,000 clones, and around 94% are seen once. The ten top clones hold over 12% of the sample. Per the germline V gene, SGHTA is the CDR1 and FQGNSA is the CDR2. Trimming leaves V shorter by 5 bases and J shorter by 4 bases, with the junction holding 11 bases beyond the gene matches. From the cysteine up to the phenylalanine, the CDR3 has a length of 16 residues. The CDR3 DNA has 48 bases and is translated from base 1.

The sample comprised PBMCs. This clonotype was sampled from a man aged 60 to 75 with colorectal cancer. The chain employs TRBV7-2 and TRBJ1-2; 9 junctional bases match TRBD1. The CDR3 has the sequence CASSPATETGGYGYTF. The DNA sequence is given as TGTGCCAGCAGCCCCGCCACCGAGACAGGGGGCTATGGCTACACCTTC.